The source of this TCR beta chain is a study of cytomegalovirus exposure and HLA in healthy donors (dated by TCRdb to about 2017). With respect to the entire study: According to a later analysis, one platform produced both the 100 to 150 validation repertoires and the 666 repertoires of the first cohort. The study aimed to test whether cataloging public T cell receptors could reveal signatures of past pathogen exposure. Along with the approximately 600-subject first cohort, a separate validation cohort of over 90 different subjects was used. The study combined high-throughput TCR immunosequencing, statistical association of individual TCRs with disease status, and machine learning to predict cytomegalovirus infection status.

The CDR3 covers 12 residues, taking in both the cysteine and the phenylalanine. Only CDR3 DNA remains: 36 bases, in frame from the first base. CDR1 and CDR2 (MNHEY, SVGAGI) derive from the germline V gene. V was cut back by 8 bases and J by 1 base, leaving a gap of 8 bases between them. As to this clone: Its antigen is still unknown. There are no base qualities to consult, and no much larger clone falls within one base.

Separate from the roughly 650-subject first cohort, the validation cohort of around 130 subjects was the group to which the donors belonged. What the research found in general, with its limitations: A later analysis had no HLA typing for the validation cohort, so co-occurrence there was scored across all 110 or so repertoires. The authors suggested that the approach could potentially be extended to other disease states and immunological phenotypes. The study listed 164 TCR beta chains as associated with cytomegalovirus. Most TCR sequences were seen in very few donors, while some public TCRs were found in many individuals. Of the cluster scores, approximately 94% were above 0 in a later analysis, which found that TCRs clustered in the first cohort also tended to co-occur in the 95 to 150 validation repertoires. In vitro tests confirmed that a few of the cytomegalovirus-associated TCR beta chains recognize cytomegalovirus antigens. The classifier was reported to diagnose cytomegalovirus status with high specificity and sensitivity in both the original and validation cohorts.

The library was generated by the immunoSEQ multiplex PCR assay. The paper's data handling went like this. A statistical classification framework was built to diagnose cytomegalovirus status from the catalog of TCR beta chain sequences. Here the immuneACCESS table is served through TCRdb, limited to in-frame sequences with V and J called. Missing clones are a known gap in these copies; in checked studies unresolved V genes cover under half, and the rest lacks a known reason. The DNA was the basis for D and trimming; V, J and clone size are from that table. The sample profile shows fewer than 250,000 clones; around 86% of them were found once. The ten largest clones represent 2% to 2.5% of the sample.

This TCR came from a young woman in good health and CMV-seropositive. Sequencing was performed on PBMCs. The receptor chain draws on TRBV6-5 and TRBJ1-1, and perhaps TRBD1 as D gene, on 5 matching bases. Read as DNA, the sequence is TGTGCCAGCCTGGGGCAGAACACTGAAGCTTTCTTT. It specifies CASLGQNTEAFF.